A selection of T cell receptor beta chains follows, all from one sample in a study of identical twins. In TCRdb, the 5' RACE reads were re-called with MiXCR into one record per CDR3 protein. The sample comprises some 260,000 distinct CDR3 sequences, more than 12% of which are singletons, and around 9% rests with the top ten. The sample comprised memory (CD45RO+) T cells sorted from blood. Receptor source: a woman between 18 and 29 years old in good health. The conserved cysteine and the conserved F or W are not part of the CDR3 here.

J gene,V gene,CDR3 protein
TRBJ2-5,TRBV27,ASSASPIGTQY
TRBJ1-4,TRBV20-1,SARIGGNEKLF
TRBJ2-1,TRBV29-1,SVAHGRVYNEQF
TRBJ2-1,TRBV7-8,ASSFLFGGRALRQKNEQF
TRBJ1-1,TRBV29-1,SVGTGTGGGNEAF
TRBJ2-3,TRBV29-1,SARDTTDTQY
TRBJ1-2,TRBV28,VSSRYLSGTPLGGYGYT
TRBJ2-1,TRBV6-5,ASSFGGAGSEQF
TRBJ2-3,TRBV12-3/TRBV12-4,ASSLAGGLTDTQY
TRBJ2-4,TRBV11-2,ASSLQGASVKNIQY
TRBJ1-3,TRBV5-1,ASSLDISSGNTIY
TRBJ2-2,TRBV15,ATSTGTIAGELF
TRBJ2-2,TRBV5-1,ASSSLYTSGSGTGELF
TRBJ2-1,TRBV7-2,ASSGPGQGHGEQF
TRBJ2-7,TRBV6-2/TRBV6-3,ASSQREYEQY
TRBJ1-1,TRBV14,ASSQDGDRGEAF
TRBJ1-2,TRBV6-5,ASRLTRTQDYGYT
TRBJ2-3,TRBV6-5,ASSYSRDIGDTQY
TRBJ1-1,TRBV6-6,ASSDRWTEAF
TRBJ1-6,TRBV3-1,ASSSGTASSPLH
TRBJ2-2,TRBV20-1,SAKNARGANTGELF
TRBJ2-5,TRBV6-1,ASSRQGMIKTQY
TRBJ1-1,TRBV21-1,ASSKGADGGPEAF
TRBJ2-1,TRBV14,ASSPLGGASGEQF
TRBJ2-1,TRBV7-2,ASTPRREGYNEQF
TRBJ1-5,TRBV12-3/TRBV12-4,ASSPLERRQPQH
TRBJ1-2,TRBV7-8,ASSLERGGYGYT
TRBJ2-3,TRBV6-1,ASSLGGRSTDTQY
TRBJ2-5,TRBV2,ASSPQTAGGETQY
TRBJ1-1,TRBV18,ASSPQGILNTEAF
TRBJ2-2,TRBV20-1,SARDTRRLPGELF
TRBJ1-4,TRBV20-1,SARDQGQGKKLF
TRBJ1-6,TRBV12-3/TRBV12-4,ASSLPRSPLH
TRBJ1-2,TRBV7-9,ASSLNRGADYGYT
TRBJ2-3,TRBV21-1,ASSARKLRQDP
TRBJ2-5,TRBV30,AWSRGRETQY
TRBJ2-1,TRBV20-1,SARGSVGTYEQF
TRBJ2-3,TRBV28,ASGGREDTQY
TRBJ2-3,TRBV12-3/TRBV12-4,ASRPAGTDTQY
TRBJ2-2,TRBV12-3/TRBV12-4,ASSQNAGTGELF
TRBJ2-5,TRBV6-1,ATGQGFRPQETQY